This T cell receptor beta chain was identified in a study of lymphopenia after photon versus proton radiotherapy. Study-wide findings and caveats: Authors raise, but do not show, better survival with proton therapy. Post-nadir diversity loss with photons came from oligoclonal expansion, particularly CD8+ Temra cells. Photon-treated patients lost naive T cells and TCR diversity; proton-treated stayed stable.

This clone was seen only once. Its antigen is unknown. Sequencing used immunoSEQ multiplex PCR; TCRdb keeps in-frame clones, though not all of them. This sample yields under 75,000 clones, of which 92% are seen a single time; 2.2% belongs to the top ten. Germline V gene lookup returns CDR1 KGHSH and CDR2 LQKENI. The V end was cut by 6 bases, the J end by 1 base, with 13 bases between. CDR3 length: 15 residues. The sequence was collected from a woman aged 40 to 50 with cholangiocarcinoma. This specimen was peripheral blood, taken from a patient treated with photon-based radiotherapy. This chain links TRBV18 with TRBJ1-5, with D maybe TRBD1 (5 bases). The CDR3 spells CASSPTRGSNQPQHF. CDR3 nucleotides: TGTGCCAGCTCGCCAACACGGGGGAGCAATCAGCCCCAGCATTTT.